The 24 T cell receptor beta chains below were found in one sample sequenced in a study of blood T cells in healthy people across ages. Next came a second PCR, run for about 7 to 11 cycles, which used a sample-barcoded 5' primer along with a J-beta primer mix. TCRdb re-derived calls from the 5' RACE reads in MiXCR, one entry per CDR3 protein. Here the sample spans more than 1 million distinct CDR3 sequences, roughly 45% being singletons. Sequencing input: blood. These receptor sequences come from a woman aged 55-69 years in good health.

The V gene is TRBV9, the J gene TRBJ2-3; 10 nucleotides agree with TRBD2. V lost 6 bases and J lost 1; bases outside the gene matches: 5. Germline assignment: CDR1 SGDLS and CDR2 YYNGEE. This CDR3 contains 15 residues. This chain's CDR3 is CASTGAGGRTDTQYF. The CDR3 nucleotides are TGTGCCAGCACCGGAGCGGGAGGGCGCACAGATACGCAGTATTTT.

This clonotype was counted a few times. The chain has TRBV3-1 and TRBJ2-7, with 8 nucleotides matching TRBD2. Germline V CDR1 and CDR2: LGHDT, YNNKEL (reference sequence). The CDR3 runs to 16 residues. With V trimmed by 1 base and J by 4 bases, 9 bases remained unmatched. The CDR3 DNA reads as TGTGCCAGCAGCCAAGGGGGGCTAGCGGGCGATTACGAGCAGTACTTC. Amino acids: CASSQGGLAGDYEQYF.

J is TRBJ2-1 and V is TRBV4-2; 8 nucleotides align to TRBD2. CDR3 length: 19 residues. The ends lost 7 bases at V and 1 base at J; junction bases unmatched: 18. Germline CDR1 LGHNA, CDR2 YNFKEQ. CDR3 protein: CASTPRIRGTSASYNEQFF. CDR3 nucleotide sequence: TGTGCCAGCACCCCCAGAATCCGAGGGACTAGTGCATCCTACAATGAGCAGTTCTTC.

This clonotype was detected once. The chain employs TRBV19 and TRBJ2-1; 11 bases are shared with TRBD2. This CDR3 spans 14 amino acids. From germline, CDR1 is LNHDA and CDR2 SQIVND (reference sequence). Trimming removed 8 bases from V and 9 bases from J; junction bases left unmatched: 9. The CDR3 DNA is TGTGCCAGTGGATCTAGCGGGAGGTTTAGTGAGCAGTTCTTC. Translating it yields CASGSSGRFSEQFF.

This chain links TRBV10-3 with TRBJ2-7; 7 nucleotides agree with TRBD2. This CDR3 region has 13 residues. Germline values: CDR1 ENHRY, CDR2 SYGVKD. V dropped 10 bases and J dropped 0; count of bases not matched to a gene: 6. The DNA for the CDR3 is TGTGCCACCGAAGCGGGATCCTCCTACGAGCAGTACTTC. Its protein product is CATEAGSSYEQYF.

The V call is TRBV5-6, the J call TRBJ2-3, with 12 bases that match TRBD2. CDR1 and CDR2 (germline): SGHDT, YYEEEE. The CDR3 extends over 17 amino acids. J gave up 2 bases and V 3 bases, and 7 bases lay outside the gene matches. The CDR3 DNA reads as TGTGCCAGCAGCTCCGGGACTAGCGGGTGGGTCACAGATACGCAGTATTTT. As protein: CASSSGTSGWVTDTQYF.

CDR3 bases: TGTGCCACCAGGACAGGGAGCGGCAATGAGCAGTTCTTC. It encodes CATRTGSGNEQFF. V and J are TRBV28 and TRBJ2-1, with 8 bases matching TRBD1. This CDR3 contains 13 residues. V trimming: 10 bases; J trimming: 6 bases; junction bases outside the gene matches: 8. The germline V gene encodes CDR1 MDHEN and CDR2 SYDVKM.

The chain employs TRBV5-1 and TRBJ2-7, with D possibly being TRBD2 (6 bases). CDR1 is SGHRS and CDR2 is YFSETQ in the germline V gene. Trimming cost V 2 bases and J 3 bases, with 12 bases left between them. The CDR3 sequence is 14 residues long. CDR3 sequence (DNA): TGCGCCAGCAGCTTAAATCCGGGAGACTACGAGCAGTACTTC. Translation: CASSLNPGDYEQYF.

The chain uses TRBV2 and TRBJ2-1, with TRBD2 matching 11 bases. With V trimmed by 8 bases and J by 7 bases, 7 bases remained unmatched. The germline CDR1 and CDR2 sequences are SNHLY and FYNNEI. This CDR3 has 14 amino acids. The CDR3 DNA is TGTGCCAGCGGTTGGCTAGCGGGAGGAAATGAGCAGTTCTTC. Translation: CASGWLAGGNEQFF.

In its sample, this clonotype was seen once. CDR3 sequence: CASSARLAGHTGELFF. The CDR3, as DNA: TGTGCCAGCAGCGCGAGACTAGCGGGGCACACCGGGGAGCTGTTTTTT. The V and J genes are TRBV9 and TRBJ2-2, with TRBD2 identical over 11 bases. Germline V gene sequence: CDR1 SGDLS, CDR2 YYNGEE. The CDR3 is 16 residues long. V dropped 3 bases and J dropped 3; count of bases not matched to a gene: 4.

This chain links TRBV18 with TRBJ2-7; maybe TRBD1 (6 bases). CDR1 and CDR2 (germline): KGHSH, LQKENI. Trimming left V 2 bases short and J 1 base short, with 12 bases between. This CDR3 has 15 residues. The CDR3: CASSPSRTASYEQYF. CDR3 DNA sequence: TGTGCCAGCTCACCATCCCGGACAGCTTCCTACGAGCAGTACTTC. Complete variable domain (other parts from reference TRBV18 and TRBJ2-7): NAGVMQNPRHLVRRRGQEARLRCSPMKGHSHVYWYRQLPEEGLKFMVYLQKENIIDESGMPKERFSAEFPKEGPSILRIQQVVRGDSAAYFCASSPSRTASYEQYFGPGTRLTVT.

The J gene is TRBJ2-7, the V gene TRBV4-2, with TRBD2 matching 14 bases. Germline CDR1 is LGHNA and CDR2 is YNFKEQ. The CDR3 is made up of 18 amino acids. V shed 0 bases, J shed 3 bases, and the junction held 7 bases outside the gene matches. CDR3 coding DNA: TGTGCCAGCAGCCAAGAATTAGGCGGGACTAGCGGGAGCTACGAGCAGTACTTC. Residues: CASSQELGGTSGSYEQYF.

The rearrangement links TRBV5-5 to TRBJ2-3; D uncertain. Germline V gene lookup returns CDR1 SGHKS and CDR2 YYEKEE (reference sequence). The CDR3 runs to 15 residues. V lost 0 bases and J lost 1, with 9 bases in between. This chain's CDR3 is CASSLVGLRTDTQYF. The CDR3 DNA reads as TGTGCCAGCAGCTTGGTTGGTCTTCGCACAGATACGCAGTATTTT.

A remark on this clonotype: At one end the junction does not follow the germline gene, possibly because of a read error. The chain employs TRBV3-1 and TRBJ2-3, with 12 bases that match TRBD2. This CDR3 has 13 residues. CDR1 LGHDT and CDR2 YNNKEL come from the germline V gene (reference sequence). Written as DNA, the CDR3 is TGTGTCAGCAGTCACGAGACTAGCGGGAGGCAGTATTTT. Encoded protein: CVSSHETSGRQYF.

This clonotype was seen ten or more times. J is TRBJ2-7 and V is TRBV7-2; tentatively, D is TRBD2 (6 bases). With 1 base removed from V and 5 bases from J, the gap between germline ends came to 15 bases. CDR3 length equals 15 residues. Germline V gene data show CDR1 as SGHTA and CDR2 as FQGNSA. Here the CDR3 DNA reads TGTGCCAGCAGCTTAGGGTACGGGGGAGCCCACGAGCAGTACTTC. It encodes CASSLGYGGAHEQYF.

This clonotype was counted a few times. J is TRBJ2-1 and V is TRBV24-1, with D possibly matching TRBD2 (5 bases). Germline CDR1 and CDR2: KGHDR and SFDVKD. V gave up 7 bases and J gave up 10 bases, with 10 bases separating them. CDR3 length: 11 amino acids. The CDR3 bases are TGTGCCACCAGGAAAGGACTCGAGCAGTTCTTC. Translated: CATRKGLEQFF.

The gene calls are TRBV20-1 and TRBJ2-3, with 12 bases aligning to TRBD2. The CDR3 is made up of 17 amino acids. CDR1 is DFQATT, CDR2 SNEGSKA, per germline (reference sequence). V trimming: 1 base; J trimming: 6 bases; junction bases outside the gene matches: 11. The CDR3 DNA follows: TGCAGTGCTAGAGCTTTTGGACTAGCGGGATCGTACGATACGCAGTATTTT. Protein product: CSARAFGLAGSYDTQYF.

The rearrangement uses TRBV15 and TRBJ1-2; D remains unclear. The CDR3 runs to 12 residues. Germline loops: CDR1 LNHNV, CDR2 YYDKDF (reference sequence). Deletions cut 0 bases from V and 8 bases from J, with 7 bases between. CDR3 coding DNA: TGTGCCACCAGCAGAGAGACGGACGGCTACACCTTC. It encodes CATSRETDGYTF.

In its sample, this clonotype was seen a few times. The chain couples TRBV7-9 to TRBJ1-2; 7 bases line up with TRBD1. Germline V lookup: CDR1 SEHNR, CDR2 FQNEAQ (reference sequence). With V trimmed by 4 bases and J by 8 bases, 16 bases remained unmatched. This CDR3 has 16 residues. The CDR3 spells CASSSPGQLVPGGYTF. CDR3 nucleotides: TGTGCCAGCAGCTCCCCGGGACAGCTGGTTCCGGGGGGCTACACCTTC. The variable domain in full, completed from reference TRBV7-9 and TRBJ1-2, reads DTGVSQNPRHKITKRGQNVTFRCDPISEHNRLYWYRQTLGQGPEFLTYFQNEAQLEKSRLLSDRFSAERPKGSFSTLEIQRTEQGDSAMYLCASSSPGQLVPGGYTFGSGTRLTVV.

The J gene is TRBJ2-5, the V gene TRBV29-1; weak D call: TRBD2 (5 bases). Germline CDR1 is SQVTM and CDR2 is ANQGSEA. The CDR3 length is 15 residues. With 4 bases removed from V and 3 bases from J, the gap between germline ends came to 18 bases. The CDR3, as DNA: TGCAGCGTTGTTCCTCTCCAAGGGCGGGAAGAGACCCAGTACTTC. As protein: CSVVPLQGREETQYF.

In the case of this clonotype: At one end the junction does not follow the germline gene, possibly because of a read error. This rearrangement joins TRBV10-2 to TRBJ2-1, with 7 bases lining up with TRBD2. The CDR3 runs 15 residues. Germline V CDR1 and CDR2: WSHSY, SAAADI. The CDR3 is CTSSPGLPPYNEQFF. DNA of the CDR3: TGCACCAGCAGCCCGGGACTACCTCCCTACAATGAGCAGTTCTTC.

The chain links TRBV4-1 to TRBJ2-5; 8 bases match TRBD2. The germline CDR1 and CDR2 sequences are MGHRA and YSYEKL. Trimming cost V 2 bases and J 3 bases; bases outside gene matches: 8. This CDR3 contains 16 residues. The CDR3 protein is CASSQLRTSSKETQYF. Here the CDR3 DNA reads TGCGCCAGCAGCCAACTTAGGACTAGCAGCAAAGAGACCCAGTACTTC.

This clonotype was seen a single time. This chain links TRBV7-8 with TRBJ2-2; 9 nucleotides match TRBD2. The CDR3 is 14 residues long. The V and J ends lost 5 bases and 7 bases, in that order; junction bases with no gene match: 5. Germline values: CDR1 SGHVS, CDR2 FQNEAQ. The CDR3 DNA is TGTGCCAGCAGCCTCCGGCGGGGGGGCGGGGAGCTGTTTTTT. Encoded protein: CASSLRRGGGELFF.

The chain couples TRBV9 to TRBJ2-1, with D maybe TRBD2 (6 bases). V gave up 7 bases and J gave up 6 bases, with 14 bases separating them. The germline gives CDR1 SGDLS, CDR2 YYNGEE. The CDR3 sequence is 13 residues long. The CDR3 loop reads CASCSEGLNEQFF. The CDR3 DNA is TGTGCCAGCTGCTCGGAGGGCCTCAATGAGCAGTTCTTC.